This TCR beta chain was found in a study of Ad26.COV2.S vaccination and SARS-CoV-2 variants. A word on this clone: Its cognate antigen is unknown.

Generated by immunoSEQ multiplex PCR, the TCRdb table keeps only in-frame clones and is missing some. The data show about 350,000 clones, roughly nine tenths seen once. Whole-study results and caveats: Reported post-vaccination CD8+ and CD4+ T cell responses to spike showed substantial breadth.

Regarding treatment: roughly 19 received Ad26.COV2.S at low or high dose, single or two shots; roughly five received placebo; per-sample allocation not given. Collection of samples fell on day 63 after the first vaccine or placebo injection. The donor's status was that of an adult aged 18-55 years in Boston. An Ad26 vector expressing Wuhan-strain SARS-CoV-2 spike constituted the vaccine. Germline V gene sequence: CDR1 MNHEY, CDR2 SVGEGT. Trimming took off 2 bases at V and 6 bases at J, with 7 bases between the two ends. The CDR3 has 12 amino acids. The sequencing used peripheral blood, collected in a trial of Ad26.COV2.S vaccine versus placebo. The receptor was isolated from a person aged 18-60 years who received the Ad26.COV2.S COVID-19 vaccine or a placebo. The rearrangement links TRBV6-2 or TRBV6-3 to TRBJ1-1, with D hard to call. CDR3 in DNA: TGTGCCAGCAGTTACACCGGCCCTGAAGCTTTCTTT. Residues: CASSYTGPEAFF.